This T cell receptor beta chain stems from a study of blood T cell repertoires in COVID-19. Study-wide background: Sites in the United States, Italy and Spain provided acute and convalescent COVID-19 samples.

Per the authors' pipeline: Reference gene primer amplification in the assay estimated nucleated cell counts. Profiling relied on immunoSEQ multiplex PCR, and the TCRdb table lists in-frame clones only, not all of them. D and trimming were read from the DNA, whereas the V and J calls and clone size are those reported in that table. This table has approximately 75,000 clones, roughly 83% appearing once. CDR3 length: 14 amino acids. The germline CDR1 and CDR2 sequences are MNHNY and SVGAGI (reference sequence). V lost 5 bases to trimming and J lost 1 base; unmatched junction nucleotides: 1. In Seattle, patients joined the study during active infection and were tracked longitudinally.

Sequenced sample: peripheral blood. This TCR was sampled from a man aged 30 to 39 with COVID-19, enrolled during active disease. The rearrangement uses TRBV6-6 and TRBJ1-5, with 8 bases identical to TRBD1. In DNA form, the CDR3 reads TGTGCCAGCAGTCGGACAGGGAGCAATCAGCCCCAGCATTTT. Translated: CASSRTGSNQPQHF.